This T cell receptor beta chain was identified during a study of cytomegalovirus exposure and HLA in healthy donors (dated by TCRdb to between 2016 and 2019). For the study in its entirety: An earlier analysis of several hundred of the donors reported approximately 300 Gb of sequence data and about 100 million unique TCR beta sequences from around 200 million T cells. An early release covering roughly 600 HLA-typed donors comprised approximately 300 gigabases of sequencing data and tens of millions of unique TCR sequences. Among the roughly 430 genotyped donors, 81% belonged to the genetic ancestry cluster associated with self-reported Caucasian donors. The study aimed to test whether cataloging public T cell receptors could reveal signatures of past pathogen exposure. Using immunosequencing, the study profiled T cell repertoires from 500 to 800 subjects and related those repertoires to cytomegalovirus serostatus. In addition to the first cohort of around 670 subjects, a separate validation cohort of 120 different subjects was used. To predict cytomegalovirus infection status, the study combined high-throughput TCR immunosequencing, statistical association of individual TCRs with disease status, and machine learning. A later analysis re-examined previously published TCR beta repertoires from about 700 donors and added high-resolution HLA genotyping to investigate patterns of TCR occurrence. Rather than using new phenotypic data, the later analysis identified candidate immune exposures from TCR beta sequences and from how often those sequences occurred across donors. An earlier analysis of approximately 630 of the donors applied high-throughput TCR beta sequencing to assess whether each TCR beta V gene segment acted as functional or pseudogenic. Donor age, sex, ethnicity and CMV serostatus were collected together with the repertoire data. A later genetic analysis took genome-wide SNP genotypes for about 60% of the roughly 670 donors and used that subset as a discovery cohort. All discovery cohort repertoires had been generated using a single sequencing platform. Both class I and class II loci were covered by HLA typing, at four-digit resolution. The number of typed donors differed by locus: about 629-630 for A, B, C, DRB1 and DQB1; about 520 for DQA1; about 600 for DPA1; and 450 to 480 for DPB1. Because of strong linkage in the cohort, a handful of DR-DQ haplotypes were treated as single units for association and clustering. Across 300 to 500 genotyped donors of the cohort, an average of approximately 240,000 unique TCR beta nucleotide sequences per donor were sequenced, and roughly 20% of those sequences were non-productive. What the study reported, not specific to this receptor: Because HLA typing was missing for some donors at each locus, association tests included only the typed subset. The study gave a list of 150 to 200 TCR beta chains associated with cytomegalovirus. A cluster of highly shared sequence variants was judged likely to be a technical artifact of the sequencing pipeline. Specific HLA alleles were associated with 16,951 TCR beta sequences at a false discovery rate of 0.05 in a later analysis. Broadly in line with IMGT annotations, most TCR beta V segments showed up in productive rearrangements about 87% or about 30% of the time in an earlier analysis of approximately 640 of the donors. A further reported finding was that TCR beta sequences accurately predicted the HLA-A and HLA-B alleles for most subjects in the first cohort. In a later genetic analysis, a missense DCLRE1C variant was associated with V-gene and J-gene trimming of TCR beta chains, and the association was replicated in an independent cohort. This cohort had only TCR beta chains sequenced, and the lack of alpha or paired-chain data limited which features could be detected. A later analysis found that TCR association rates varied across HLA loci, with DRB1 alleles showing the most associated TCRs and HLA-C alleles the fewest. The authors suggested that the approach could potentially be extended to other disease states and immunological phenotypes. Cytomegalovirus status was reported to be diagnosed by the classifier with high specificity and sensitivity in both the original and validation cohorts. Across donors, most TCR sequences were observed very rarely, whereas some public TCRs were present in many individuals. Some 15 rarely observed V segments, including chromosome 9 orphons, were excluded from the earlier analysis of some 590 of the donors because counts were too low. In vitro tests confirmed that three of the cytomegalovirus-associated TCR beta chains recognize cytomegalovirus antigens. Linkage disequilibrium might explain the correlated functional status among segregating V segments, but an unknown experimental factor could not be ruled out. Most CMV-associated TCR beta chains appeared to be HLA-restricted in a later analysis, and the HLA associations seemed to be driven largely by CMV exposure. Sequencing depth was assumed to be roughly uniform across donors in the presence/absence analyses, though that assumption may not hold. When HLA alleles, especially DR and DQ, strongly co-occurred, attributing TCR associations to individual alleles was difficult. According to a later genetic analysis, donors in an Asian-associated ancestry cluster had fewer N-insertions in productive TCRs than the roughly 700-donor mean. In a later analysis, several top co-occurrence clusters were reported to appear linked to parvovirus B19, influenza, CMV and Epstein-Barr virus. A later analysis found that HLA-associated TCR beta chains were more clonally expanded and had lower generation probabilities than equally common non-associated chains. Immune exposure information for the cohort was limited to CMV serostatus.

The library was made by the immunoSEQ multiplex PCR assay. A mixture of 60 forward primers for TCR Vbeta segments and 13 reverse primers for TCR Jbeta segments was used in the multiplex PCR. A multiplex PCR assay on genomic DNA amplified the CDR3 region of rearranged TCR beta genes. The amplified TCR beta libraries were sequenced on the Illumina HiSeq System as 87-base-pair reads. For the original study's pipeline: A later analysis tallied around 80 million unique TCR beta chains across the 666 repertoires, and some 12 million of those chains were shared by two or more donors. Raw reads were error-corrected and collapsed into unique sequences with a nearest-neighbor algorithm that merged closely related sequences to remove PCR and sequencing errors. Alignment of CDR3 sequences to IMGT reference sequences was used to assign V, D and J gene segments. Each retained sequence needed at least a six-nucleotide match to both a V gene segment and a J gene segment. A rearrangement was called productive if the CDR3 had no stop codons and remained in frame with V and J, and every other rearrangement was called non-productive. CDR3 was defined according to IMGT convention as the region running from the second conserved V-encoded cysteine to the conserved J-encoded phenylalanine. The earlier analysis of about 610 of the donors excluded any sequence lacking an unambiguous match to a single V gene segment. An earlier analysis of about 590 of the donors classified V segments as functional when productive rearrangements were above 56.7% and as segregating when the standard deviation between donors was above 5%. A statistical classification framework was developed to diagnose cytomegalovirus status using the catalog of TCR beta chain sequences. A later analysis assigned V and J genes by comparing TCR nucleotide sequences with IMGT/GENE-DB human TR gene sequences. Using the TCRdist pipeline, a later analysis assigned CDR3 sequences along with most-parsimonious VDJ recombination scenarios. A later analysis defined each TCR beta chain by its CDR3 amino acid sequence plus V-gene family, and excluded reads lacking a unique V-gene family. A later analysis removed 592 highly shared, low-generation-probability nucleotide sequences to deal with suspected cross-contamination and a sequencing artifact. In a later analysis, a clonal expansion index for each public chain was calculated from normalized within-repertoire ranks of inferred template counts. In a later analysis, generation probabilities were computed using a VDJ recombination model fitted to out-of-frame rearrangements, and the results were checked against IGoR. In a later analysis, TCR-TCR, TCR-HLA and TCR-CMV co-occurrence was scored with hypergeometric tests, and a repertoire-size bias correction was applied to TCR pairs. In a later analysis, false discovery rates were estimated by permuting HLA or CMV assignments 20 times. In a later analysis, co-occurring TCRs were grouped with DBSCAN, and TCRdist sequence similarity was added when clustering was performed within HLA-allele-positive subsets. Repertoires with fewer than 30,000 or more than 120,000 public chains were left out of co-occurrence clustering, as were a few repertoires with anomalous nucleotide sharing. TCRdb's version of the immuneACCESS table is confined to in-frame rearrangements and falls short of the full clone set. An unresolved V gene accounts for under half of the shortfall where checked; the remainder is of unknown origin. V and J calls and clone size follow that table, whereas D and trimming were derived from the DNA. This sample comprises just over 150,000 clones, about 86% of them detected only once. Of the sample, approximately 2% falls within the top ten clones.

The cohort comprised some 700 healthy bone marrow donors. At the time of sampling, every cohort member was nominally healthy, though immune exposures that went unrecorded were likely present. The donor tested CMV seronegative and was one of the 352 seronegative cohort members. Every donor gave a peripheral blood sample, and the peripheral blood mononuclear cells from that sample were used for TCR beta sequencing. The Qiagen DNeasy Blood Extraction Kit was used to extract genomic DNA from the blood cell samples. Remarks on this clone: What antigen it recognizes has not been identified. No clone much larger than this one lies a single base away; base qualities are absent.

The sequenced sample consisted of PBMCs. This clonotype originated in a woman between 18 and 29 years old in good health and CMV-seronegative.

The nucleotide sequence reads as follows: TGTGCCAGCAGTTCAAGCCCCGGGACAGGGGCTGGAAACACCATATATTTT. The encoded protein is CASSSSPGTGAGNTIYF. The rearranged chain carries TRBV9 and TRBJ1-3, and TRBD1 aligns with 10 junction nucleotides. The germline V gene sets CDR1 to SGDLS and CDR2 to YYNGEE. Trimming removed 5 bases from V and 2 bases from J; the gene matches leave 10 bases unexplained. The CDR3, cysteine through phenylalanine, is 17 amino acids long. The CDR3 DNA has 51 bases and is translated from base 1.